The clone carrying this TCR beta chain showed up just a few times. These data belong to a study of early stage breast cancer tumors. Overall study context: Approximately 10-fold was the mean read coverage per sample.

Produced via immunoSEQ multiplex PCR; TCRdb's table is partial and in-frame only. The top ten hold around a fifth of the sample, which has some 11,000 clones, about two thirds seen once. The source material was breast tumor tissue. The receptor was derived from a person in their 40s with breast cancer.

The DNA for the CDR3 is TGTGCCAGCTCACCCCGGGCAGACATCCCCGGGGAGCTGTTTTTT. Translation: CASSPRADIPGELFF. V gene TRBV18 combines with J gene TRBJ2-2; D gene unclear. The V gene lost 3 bases and the J gene lost 6 bases, with 14 bases spanning the gap. Germline lookup yields CDR1 KGHSH and CDR2 LQKENI. CDR3 length: 15 amino acids. The full variable domain, completed using reference TRBV18 and TRBJ2-2, is NAGVMQNPRHLVRRRGQEARLRCSPMKGHSHVYWYRQLPEEGLKFMVYLQKENIIDESGMPKERFSAEFPKEGPSILRIQQVVRGDSAAYFCASSPRADIPGELFFGEGSRLTVL.